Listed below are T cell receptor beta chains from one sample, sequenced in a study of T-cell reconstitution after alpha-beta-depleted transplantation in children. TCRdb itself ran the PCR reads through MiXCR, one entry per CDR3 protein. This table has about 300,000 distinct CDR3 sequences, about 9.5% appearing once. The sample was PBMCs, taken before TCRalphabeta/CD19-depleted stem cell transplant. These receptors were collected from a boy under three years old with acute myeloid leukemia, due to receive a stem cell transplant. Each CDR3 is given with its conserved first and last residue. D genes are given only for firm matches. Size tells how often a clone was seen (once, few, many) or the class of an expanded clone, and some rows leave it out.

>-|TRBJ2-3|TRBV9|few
CASSVELGADTQYF
TGTGCCAGCAGCGTAGAACTAGGCGCAGATACGCAGTATTTT
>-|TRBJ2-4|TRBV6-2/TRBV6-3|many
CASSRPGAKNIQYF
TGTGCCAGCAGTCGCCCCGGTGCCAAAAACATTCAGTACTTC
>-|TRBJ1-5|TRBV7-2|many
CASSLVGGAGNQPQHF
TGTGCCAGCAGCTTAGTTGGGGGCGCGGGCAATCAGCCCCAGCATTTT
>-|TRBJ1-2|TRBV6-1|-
CASSVHRLSYGYTF
TGTGCCAGCAGTGTTCACAGGCTCTCCTATGGCTACACCTTC
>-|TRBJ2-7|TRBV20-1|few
CSGASGESYEQYF
TGCAGTGGCGCGTCAGGGGAAAGCTACGAGCAGTACTTC
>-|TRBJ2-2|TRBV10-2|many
CASSEEEPNTGELFF
TGCGCCAGCAGTGAAGAGGAGCCGAACACCGGGGAGCTGTTTTTT
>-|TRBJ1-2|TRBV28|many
CASSFGRVDGYTF
TGTGCCAGCAGTTTCGGCAGGGTTGATGGCTACACCTTC
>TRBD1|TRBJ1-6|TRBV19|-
CASRIGTENSPLHF
TGTGCCAGCCGCATTGGGACAGAAAATTCACCCCTCCACTTT
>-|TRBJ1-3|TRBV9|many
CASSHRNGNTIYF
TGTGCCAGCAGCCATAGGAATGGAAACACCATATATTTT
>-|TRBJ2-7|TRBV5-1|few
CASSLIGFFYEQYF
TGCGCCAGCAGCTTGATAGGCTTTTTCTACGAGCAGTACTTC
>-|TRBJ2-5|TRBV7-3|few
CASSPKGGGGETQYF
TGTGCCAGCAGCCCCAAGGGAGGCGGCGGCGAGACCCAGTACTTC
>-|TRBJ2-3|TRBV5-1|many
CASSLEGDTQYF
TGTGCCAGCAGCTTGGAGGGGGATACGCAGTATTTT